The 4 T cell receptor beta chains given below trace back to one sample, sequenced in a study of read filtering for tumor transcriptome and immune sequencing. The library was built from about 400 ng RNA with molecular barcoded adaptors for alpha/delta and beta/gamma chains. MiXCR was run by TCRdb on the reads, yielding one entry per CDR3 protein. Among 100,000 to 150,000 distinct CDR3 sequences listed, over 10% were seen once. The sample consisted of a population of CD138-negative cells sorted from bone marrow. These receptor sequences come from a donor aged 40 or over with multiple myeloma.

There are many counts of this clonotype. Relative to the germline gene, one junction end is altered; a read error may explain this. V and J are TRBV5-1 and TRBJ2-1; weak D call: TRBD2 (5 bases). Germline CDR1 and CDR2: SGHRS and YFSETQ. This CDR3 has 13 amino acids. This CDR3 reads CASSLVGLSEQFF. The CDR3, as DNA: TGTGCCAGCAGCTTAGTAGGACTGAGTGAGCAGTTCTTC.

This clonotype came up many times. J is TRBJ2-5 and V is TRBV12-5; 8 nucleotides match TRBD2. This CDR3 has 15 amino acids. The trim removed 4 bases at V and 4 bases at J, leaving 8 bases unmatched. The germline V gene encodes CDR1 LGHNT and CDR2 FRNRAP. In nucleotides, the CDR3 is TGTGCTAGTGGTTCCCAGCGGGAGCGGCGAGAGACCCAGTACTTC. It translates to CASGSQRERRETQYF.

This clonotype was counted ten times or more. The chain combines TRBV30 with TRBJ1-5; possible D gene TRBD1, 5 bases. Germline-derived CDR1 and CDR2 are GTSNPN and SVGIG (reference sequence). The germline V and J ends were trimmed by 3 bases and 3 bases, with 12 bases remaining between them. The CDR3 length is 14 residues. The CDR3, as DNA: TGTGCCTGGAGCCACGGGACGGACAATCAGCCCCAGCATTTT. Its protein product is CAWSHGTDNQPQHF.

This clonotype showed up many times. The chain recombines TRBV27 with TRBJ2-7, with D perhaps matching TRBD1 or TRBD2 (6 bases each). Trimming removed 4 bases from V and 5 bases from J, with 18 bases in between. Germline lookup yields CDR1 MNHEY and CDR2 SMNVEV (reference sequence). The CDR3 has 15 residues. The CDR3 here is CASSSQGAGYHEQYF. The CDR3 bases are TGTGCCAGCAGTTCACAGGGAGCGGGCTATCACGAGCAGTACTTC.